Shown below are 9 T cell receptor beta chains from a single sample sequenced in a study of cytomegalovirus exposure and HLA in healthy donors. Some clones are missing from TCRdb's copy, which holds only in-frame ones; the method was immunoSEQ multiplex PCR. The profile covers roughly 140,000 clones, with approximately 86% appearing a single time and approximately 10% taken by the ten largest. The specimen sequenced was PBMCs. These receptors originate from a man aged 18 to 35 in good health and CMV-seropositive.

The chain combines TRBV2 with TRBJ2-1, with TRBD1 as a possible D gene (5 bases). Germline V gene lookup returns CDR1 SNHLY and CDR2 FYNNEI. The CDR3 totals 14 residues. Trimming took off 4 bases at V and 3 bases at J, with 10 bases between the two ends. CDR3 amino acids: CASSVSRDYNEQFF. In DNA form, the CDR3 reads TGTGCCAGCAGTGTGAGCAGGGACTACAATGAGCAGTTCTTC.

This chain links TRBV5-1 with TRBJ2-7, with 9 bases matching TRBD2. This CDR3 is built from 17 residues. After removal of 4 bases from V and 2 bases from J, the junction contained 13 bases not matched to a gene. Germline loops: CDR1 SGHRS, CDR2 YFSETQ. The CDR3 loop reads CASSLWGLAYFPYEQYF. CDR3 DNA: TGCGCCAGCAGCCTATGGGGACTAGCATATTTCCCCTACGAGCAGTACTTC.

This clone was counted a few times. V is TRBV7-9 and J is TRBJ1-1; 10 bases are a match to TRBD1. Germline CDR1 SEHNR, CDR2 FQNEAQ (reference sequence). This CDR3 is 16 amino acids long. J gave up 4 bases and V 7 bases, and 12 bases lay outside the gene matches. The CDR3 sequence is CASTRQGARSSTEAFF. CDR3 coding DNA: TGTGCCAGCACCCGACAGGGGGCGCGAAGTAGCACTGAAGCTTTCTTT. The whole variable domain, remainder taken from reference TRBV7-9 and TRBJ1-1, is DTGVSQNPRHKITKRGQNVTFRCDPISEHNRLYWYRQTLGQGPEFLTYFQNEAQLEKSRLLSDRFSAERPKGSFSTLEIQRTEQGDSAMYLCASTRQGARSSTEAFFGQGTRLTVV.

The chain couples TRBV4-1 to TRBJ2-3; D is unresolved. Germline assignment: CDR1 MGHRA and CDR2 YSYEKL. This CDR3 comprises 13 residues. Trimming took off 3 bases at V and 3 bases at J, with 7 bases between the two ends. The CDR3 loop reads CASSQSATDTQYF. CDR3 bases: TGCGCCAGCAGCCAGAGCGCGACAGATACGCAGTATTTT.

The chain uses TRBV18 and TRBJ2-1, with a tentative D call TRBD2 (5 bases). The CDR3 has 16 amino acids. With 0 bases removed from V and 4 bases from J, the gap between germline ends came to 13 bases. Germline V gives CDR1 KGHSH, CDR2 LQKENI. CDR3 amino acids: CASSPPALGDYNEQFF. For the CDR3, the DNA is TGTGCCAGCTCACCACCGGCCCTGGGAGATTACAATGAGCAGTTCTTC.

The chain couples TRBV7-2 to TRBJ2-1, with D uncertain. CDR3 length: 12 amino acids. With 6 bases removed from V and 4 bases from J, the gap between germline ends came to 7 bases. From germline, CDR1 is SGHTA and CDR2 FQGNSA. The CDR3 sequence is CASSSTYNEQFF. The CDR3 DNA reads TGTGCCAGCAGTTCGACTTACAATGAGCAGTTCTTC.

This CDR3 reads CASRPGTGLYQPQHF. CDR3 nucleotides: TGTGCCAGTCGCCCCGGGACAGGGTTGTATCAGCCCCAGCATTTT. V and J are TRBV19 and TRBJ1-5, with TRBD1 matching over 9 bases. From germline, CDR1 is LNHDA and CDR2 SQIVND (reference sequence). J lost 5 bases, V lost 8 bases, and 10 bases had no gene match. This CDR3 comprises 15 residues.

This chain links TRBV10-3 with TRBJ2-3, with D unresolved. The germline V gene encodes CDR1 ENHRY and CDR2 SYGVKD. The CDR3 consists of 13 residues. V gave up 10 bases and J gave up 0 bases, with 11 bases separating them. The CDR3 loop reads CASRFGSTDTQYF. For the CDR3, the DNA is TGTGCCAGCCGGTTCGGTAGCACAGATACGCAGTATTTT.

This chain connects TRBV7-2 to TRBJ2-1, with 15 bases matching TRBD2. Germline assignment: CDR1 SGHTA and CDR2 FQGNSA. CDR3 size: 17 residues. Trimming cost V 0 bases and J 8 bases; bases outside gene matches: 5. CDR3 residues: CASSLALGTSGGYEQFF. The CDR3 DNA reads as TGTGCCAGCAGCTTAGCCCTGGGGACTAGCGGGGGGTATGAGCAGTTCTTC.